This T cell receptor beta chain is drawn from a study of cytomegalovirus exposure and HLA in healthy donors. Study-level background: The 120 million or so unique TCR beta sequences, from about 180 million T cells, were found by an earlier analysis. Findings and limits, study-wide: Upon later analysis, HLA-associated TCR beta chains proved more clonally expanded than other, equally common chains.

Notes on this clone: Antigen: not known.

V was clipped by 3 bases and J by 7 bases, with 18 bases between them. This CDR3 has 15 amino acids. CDR1 is PRHDT and CDR2 is FYEKMQ in the germline V gene (reference sequence). Use of 60 Vbeta and 13 Jbeta primers characterized the PCR. This table comes from immunoSEQ multiplex PCR, and its TCRdb copy is limited to in-frame clones, with some not included. The sample lists 150,000 to 200,000 clones; roughly 76% were seen once. The chain combines TRBV13 with TRBJ1-2, with D tentatively TRBD1 (5 bases). Specimen: PBMCs. This TCR derives from a human donor in good health. CDR3 in amino acids: CASSFGSGGFLGYTF. CDR3 nucleotides: TGTGCCAGCAGCTTTGGTTCCGGGGGATTTCTTGGCTACACCTTC. Full variable domain (outside the CDR3, taken from reference TRBV13 and TRBJ1-2): AAGVIQSPRHLIKEKRETATLKCYPIPRHDTVYWYQQGPGQDPQFLISFYEKMQSDKGSIPDRFSAQQFSDYHSELNMSSLELGDSALYFCASSFGSGGFLGYTFGSGTRLTVV.